These 2 T cell receptor beta chains were sequenced from one sample in a study of low-dose radiotherapy and immunotherapy resistance in tumors. TRAV- and TRBV-specific primers, spanning alpha and beta chains, primed first-strand cDNA. The authors ran roughly 20 PCR cycles to amplify TCRs with a constant-region primer and V-primer adapter. A single record per CDR3 protein comes from TCRdb applying MiXCR to the reads. The sample lists around 10,000 distinct CDR3 sequences, less than 75% seen once, with over 9.5% in the top ten. The source is a human donor with advanced metastatic prostate, ovarian, gallbladder or colorectal cancer (not recorded which). This table probably holds off-target reads from a library built for another chain.

The V gene is TRBV13, the J gene TRBJ1-6, with a weak D call TRBD1 (6 bases). The V and J ends lost 5 bases and 16 bases respectively, with 18 bases between them. Germline V lookup: CDR1 PRHDT, CDR2 FYEKMQ (reference sequence). This CDR3 is 13 amino acids long. CDR3 protein: CASSPRTAKHLHF. The CDR3 nucleotides read TGTGCCAGCAGCCCCAGGACAGCAAAACATCTCCACTTT.

The V and J genes are TRBV15 and TRBJ2-4, with TRBD2 matching 11 bases. CDR1 is LNHNV and CDR2 is YYDKDF in the germline V gene (reference sequence). With V trimmed by 5 bases and J by 7 bases, 7 bases remained unmatched. The CDR3 extends over 15 amino acids. Written as DNA, the CDR3 is TGTGCCACCAGCGGGGGGTCTAGCGGGAGGAACATTCAGTACTTC. This sequence encodes CATSGGSSGRNIQYF.